The following is a T cell receptor beta chain sequence with its context. Sequencing used immunoSEQ multiplex PCR; TCRdb keeps in-frame clones, though not all of them. The sample has under 95,000 clones, about 94% seen once. Unmatched junction bases numbered 4, after V lost 7 bases and J lost 7 bases. CDR1 and CDR2 (germline): SQVTM, ANQGSEA. The CDR3 length is 12 residues. This sample is drawn from a study of technical replicates of blood from a handful of donors. This rearrangement joins TRBV29-1 to TRBJ2-3; 11 bases line up with TRBD2. The sequenced sample was T cells isolated from PBMCs. The receptor was isolated from a human donor in good health. The DNA of the CDR3 is TGCAGCGGAGGGACTAGCGGTAATACGCAGTATTTT. This codes for CSGGTSGNTQYF.